A single sample is the source of the 27 T cell receptor beta chains below, sequenced in a study of T cell changes during pregnancy in multiple sclerosis (dated by TCRdb to the late 2010s). Receptors were amplified or captured by the immunoSEQ multiplex PCR assay. In TCRdb, the immuneACCESS table is reduced to in-frame sequences with V and J assigned. These tables do not hold every clone; where another copy was compared, an unresolved V gene accounts for under half, and the others remain unexplained. The sample includes 25,000 to 30,000 clones, with approximately 91% observed a single time. The ten biggest clones cover over 0.45% of the sample. The sequencing here drew on CD4+ T cells from peripheral blood mononuclear cells, taken in the first trimester of pregnancy. These receptors were taken from a female donor in good health, enrolled as a control in a pregnancy study.

DNA of the CDR3: TGTGCCAGCACCAAAGGGCGGGCGTTTGACGAGCAGTACTTC. Encoded protein: CASTKGRAFDEQYF. This chain uses TRBV11-2 with TRBJ2-7, with D perhaps TRBD2 (5 bases). The V end was cut by 7 bases, the J end by 5 bases, with 18 bases between. The CDR3 runs 14 residues. Germline assignment: CDR1 SGHAT and CDR2 FQNNGV.

V is TRBV30 and J is TRBJ1-5; possibly TRBD1 for D (5 bases). Trimming removed 8 bases at V and 3 bases at J, with 41 bases between. The CDR3 covers 22 residues. Germline CDR1 and CDR2: GTSNPN and SVGIG (reference sequence). CDR3 in amino acids: CAEKKEQGVKWIPPIVNQPQHF. Here the CDR3 DNA reads TGTGCCGAAAAAAAAGAGCAGGGTGTAAAATGGATTCCTCCGATCGTCAATCAGCCCCAGCATTTT.

This chain joins TRBV7-2 and TRBJ2-6; D is possibly TRBD1 (7 bases). V was trimmed by 1 base and J by 1 base, leaving 17 bases between them. Germline V gene data show CDR1 as SGHTA and CDR2 as FQGNSA. The CDR3 is 19 residues long. The CDR3 sequence is CASSLVGSGGGSGANVLTF. CDR3 nucleotides: TGTGCCAGCAGCTTAGTGGGGTCAGGGGGAGGTTCTGGGGCCAACGTCCTGACTTTC.

The gene calls are TRBV21-1 and TRBJ2-7; TRBD2 is the table's D call and was not checked against the DNA. TRBV21-1 is a recognized pseudogene. The CDR3 is 11 amino acids. The DNA of the CDR3 is TGTGCCAGCAGCAATACCTACGAGCAGTACTTC. Translated, it gives CASSNTYEQYF.

The chain has TRBV10-3 and TRBJ2-1; D remains unclear. CDR3 length: 13 amino acids. CDR1 ENHRY and CDR2 SYGVKD come from the germline V gene. The V end lost 4 bases, the J end lost 5 bases, and 9 bases lay between the germline ends. CDR3 nucleotides: TGTGCCATCAGTGGTGCGGCAAACAATGAGCAGTTCTTC. This translates into CAISGAANNEQFF.

The chain couples TRBV30 to TRBJ2-2; the match to TRBD1 covers 8 bases. The V gene's germline CDR1 is GTSNPN and CDR2 SVGIG (reference sequence). Trimming at V came to 4 bases and at J to 7 bases, leaving 2 bases not matched to a gene. This CDR3 contains 12 residues. The CDR3 DNA follows: TGTGCCTGGACAGGGGGCTACGGGGAGCTGTTTTTT. Translated, it gives CAWTGGYGELFF.

V gene TRBV9 combines with J gene TRBJ2-2; D possibly corresponds to TRBD2 (6 bases). V was trimmed by 0 bases and J by 1 base, leaving 10 bases between them. The CDR3 loop spans 16 amino acids. CDR1 is SGDLS, CDR2 YYNGEE, per germline. CDR3 region: CASSVDRTKNTGELFF. The CDR3 region has the DNA TGTGCCAGCAGCGTAGATCGGACTAAGAACACCGGGGAGCTGTTTTTT.

This clone appeared a single time. The chain recombines TRBV6-6 with TRBJ2-7, with D maybe TRBD1 (6 bases). V was cut by 5 bases and J by 0 bases, with 14 bases left in between. CDR1 and CDR2 from the germline V gene are MNHNY and SVGAGI (reference sequence). The CDR3 is 15 residues long. In DNA form, the CDR3 reads TGTGCCAGCAGTACCAGGACAGCTAGCTCCTACGAGCAGTACTTC. The encoded protein is CASSTRTASSYEQYF.

The chain recombines TRBV18 with TRBJ2-3; D possibly matches TRBD1 or TRBD2 (7 bases each). The CDR3 extends over 15 amino acids. Germline loops: CDR1 KGHSH, CDR2 LQKENI. V lost 6 bases and J 2 bases, leaving 15 bases between the germline ends. The chain's CDR3 is CASSPGGAATDTQYF. The CDR3 bases are TGTGCCAGCTCCCCAGGGGGGGCGGCCACAGATACGCAGTATTTT.

The genes are TRBV7-9 and TRBJ2-2; D is possibly TRBD2 (5 bases). Between the trimmed V and J ends, which lost 3 bases and 1 base, there was a span of 9 bases. Germline V lookup: CDR1 SEHNR, CDR2 FQNEAQ (reference sequence). There are 15 residues in the CDR3. CDR3 DNA: TGTGCCAGCAGCTTTTCAGCGGTGAACACCGGGGAGCTGTTTTTT. Encoded protein: CASSFSAVNTGELFF. The variable domain in full, with the rest retrieved from reference TRBV7-9 and TRBJ2-2, is DTGVSQNPRHKITKRGQNVTFRCDPISEHNRLYWYRQTLGQGPEFLTYFQNEAQLEKSRLLSDRFSAERPKGSFSTLEIQRTEQGDSAMYLCASSFSAVNTGELFFGEGSRLTVL.

The count of this clone is one. This chain uses TRBV30 with TRBJ2-2; D unclear. CDR1 and CDR2 from the germline V gene are GTSNPN and SVGIG (reference sequence). V was shortened by 3 bases and J by 3 bases, with 11 bases between the two germline ends. This CDR3 has 14 residues. The chain's CDR3 is CAWSPDSHTGELFF. CDR3 nucleotide sequence: TGTGCCTGGAGCCCCGACTCTCACACCGGGGAGCTGTTTTTT.

The sample holds one count of this clone. The rearrangement uses TRBV15 and TRBJ1-1; D not certain. Germline CDR1 LNHNV, CDR2 YYDKDF (reference sequence). V was pared by 7 bases and J by 1 base, with 19 bases between. The CDR3 loop spans 16 amino acids. CDR3 coding DNA: TGTGCCACCATCCAGACCCAATATGGAGGGAACACTGAAGCTTTCTTT. Translating it yields CATIQTQYGGNTEAFF.

V and J are TRBV19 and TRBJ2-7, with 10 bases identical to TRBD2. Trimming took 10 bases from V and 2 from J; bases not matched to a gene: 5. Germline V gives CDR1 LNHDA, CDR2 SQIVND (reference sequence). The CDR3 length is 13 residues. In DNA, the CDR3 is TGTGCCACTCGGACTAGCGGTACCTACGAGCAGTACTTC. Protein product: CATRTSGTYEQYF. Drawing the rest from reference TRBV19 and TRBJ2-7, the complete variable domain is DGGITQSPKYLFRKEGQNVTLSCEQNLNHDAMYWYRQDPGQGLRLIYYSQIVNDFQKGDIAEGYSVSREKKESFPLTVTSAQKNPTAFYLCATRTSGTYEQYFGPGTRLTVT.

This clone was seen a single time. The chain carries TRBV30 and TRBJ2-7, with D unclear. The CDR3 is 19 amino acids. Looked up from germline, CDR1 is GTSNPN and CDR2 is SVGIG (reference sequence). The V end lost 1 base, the J end lost 2 bases, and 27 bases lay between the germline ends. CDR3: CAWSGAQARPIPKTYEQYF. The CDR3 DNA follows: TGTGCCTGGAGTGGGGCCCAGGCTCGACCCATCCCTAAAACCTACGAGCAGTACTTC.

The rearrangement uses TRBV4-2 and TRBJ2-7; TRBD1 agrees at 11 bases. From germline, CDR1 is LGHNA and CDR2 YNFKEQ. The CDR3 totals 17 residues. Germline trimming cut 0 bases from V and 0 bases from J; bases unmatched to any gene: 4. CDR3 DNA: TGTGCCAGCAGCCAAGATAAAGGGACAGGGGGCTCCTACGAGCAGTACTTC. Its translation: CASSQDKGTGGSYEQYF.

This clone appeared once. This chain connects TRBV5-1 to TRBJ2-2; 8 bases map to TRBD2. Germline V CDR1 and CDR2: SGHRS, YFSETQ. V lost 4 bases, J lost 1 base, and 6 bases stayed unmatched. The CDR3 is made up of 16 amino acids. The CDR3: CASSPPLAGNTGELFF. The DNA for the CDR3 is TGCGCCAGCAGCCCCCCTCTAGCGGGGAACACCGGGGAGCTGTTTTTT.

This clone was observed a few times. The genes are TRBV4-3 and TRBJ2-1; D possibly corresponds to TRBD2 (5 bases). Germline CDR1 is LGHNA and CDR2 is YSLEER. This CDR3 is 16 amino acids long. V lost 0 bases, J lost 4 bases, and 13 bases lay in between. The CDR3 sequence is CASSQDRGELYNEQFF. DNA of the CDR3: TGCGCCAGCAGCCAAGATCGGGGTGAACTTTACAATGAGCAGTTCTTC.

The chain is built from TRBV10-3 and TRBJ1-1, with TRBD1 identical over 7 bases. From germline, CDR1 is ENHRY and CDR2 SYGVKD. V lost 7 bases and J lost 0; bases outside the gene matches: 11. CDR3 size: 16 residues. Written as DNA, the CDR3 is TGTGCCATCACCAGGACAGGCCCCTCCATGAACACTGAAGCTTTCTTT. It yields the protein CAITRTGPSMNTEAFF.

The chain carries TRBV12-5 and TRBJ2-1; 10 bases line up with TRBD2. The CDR3 is 16 amino acids. Trimming removed 1 base from V and 9 bases from J; junction bases left unmatched: 9. CDR1 and CDR2 from the germline V gene are LGHNT and FRNRAP. DNA for the CDR3: TGTGCTAGTGGTTTGGCGCTGACTAGCGGGCCGATTGAGCAGTTCTTC. It encodes CASGLALTSGPIEQFF.

This chain uses TRBV18 with TRBJ2-7, with D possibly TRBD1 on 5 matching bases. CDR3 length: 13 amino acids. Germline V gene lookup returns CDR1 KGHSH and CDR2 LQKENI. Deletions cut 3 bases from V and 5 bases from J, with 11 bases between. The CDR3 protein is CASSPSTGHEQYF. The CDR3 DNA reads as TGTGCCAGCTCACCGAGCACAGGACACGAGCAGTACTTC.

The rearrangement uses TRBV27 and TRBJ1-5, with 8 nucleotides matching TRBD1. The germline CDR1 and CDR2 sequences are MNHEY and SMNVEV (reference sequence). The CDR3 is 15 amino acids. V was pared by 4 bases and J by 4 bases, with 6 bases of the junction left unmatched. The CDR3 coding sequence is TGTGCCAGCAGTTCCACAGGGGGACTAAATCAGCCCCAGCATTTT. Translation: CASSSTGGLNQPQHF.

V usage is TRBV14 and J usage is TRBJ1-3; TRBD1 agrees at 7 bases. Looked up from germline, CDR1 is SGHDN and CDR2 is FVKESK. This CDR3 is built from 15 residues. With V trimmed by 3 bases and J by 0 bases, 2 bases remained unmatched. CDR3 DNA: TGTGCCAGCAGCCATTGGACAGGCTCTGGAAACACCATATATTTT. It translates to CASSHWTGSGNTIYF.

This chain links TRBV10-3 with TRBJ2-3; 14 bases line up with TRBD2. From germline, CDR1 is ENHRY and CDR2 SYGVKD. The CDR3 spans 18 residues. The CDR3 sequence: CGSSRGLAGARISDTQYF. The CDR3 DNA reads TGTGGCTCGTCGAGGGGACTAGCGGGAGCAAGAATAAGTGATACGCAGTATTTT.

This clone came up once. The V gene is TRBV30, the J gene TRBJ2-7; D possibly corresponds to TRBD2 (6 bases). V dropped 1 base and J dropped 2 bases, with 6 bases sitting between them. The CDR3 contains 12 residues. Germline V gene data show CDR1 as GTSNPN and CDR2 as SVGIG (reference sequence). CDR3 nucleotide sequence: TGTGCCTGGAGTGGGACTACCTACGAGCAGTACTTC. It encodes CAWSGTTYEQYF.

CDR3 bases: TGTGCCAGCAGCTCTTATGGGGCAAATGCTGACTACACCTTC. It translates to CASSSYGANADYTF. The chain links TRBV6-5 to TRBJ1-2; TRBD1 might be the D (5 bases). V lost 6 bases, J lost 10 bases, and 21 bases lay in between. The CDR3 has 14 amino acids. Germline lookup yields CDR1 MNHEY and CDR2 SVGAGI.

CDR3 amino acids: CASTTGTGNTGELFF. DNA for the CDR3: TGTGCCAGCACTACCGGGACAGGAAACACCGGGGAGCTGTTTTTT. The chain couples TRBV28 to TRBJ2-2; 8 bases match TRBD1. With V trimmed by 7 bases and J by 2 bases, 6 bases remained unmatched. The germline gives CDR1 MDHEN, CDR2 SYDVKM. The CDR3 consists of 15 residues.

The J gene is TRBJ1-3, the V gene TRBV4-3; 7 bases are shared with TRBD1. The CDR3 has 17 amino acids. Germline V gene data show CDR1 as LGHNA and CDR2 as YSLEER. The V and J ends lost 0 bases and 3 bases, in that order; junction bases with no gene match: 8. CDR3 coding DNA: TGCGCCAGCAGCCAAGATCGACAGGGTCTGAATGGAAACACCATATATTTT. Translated, it gives CASSQDRQGLNGNTIYF.